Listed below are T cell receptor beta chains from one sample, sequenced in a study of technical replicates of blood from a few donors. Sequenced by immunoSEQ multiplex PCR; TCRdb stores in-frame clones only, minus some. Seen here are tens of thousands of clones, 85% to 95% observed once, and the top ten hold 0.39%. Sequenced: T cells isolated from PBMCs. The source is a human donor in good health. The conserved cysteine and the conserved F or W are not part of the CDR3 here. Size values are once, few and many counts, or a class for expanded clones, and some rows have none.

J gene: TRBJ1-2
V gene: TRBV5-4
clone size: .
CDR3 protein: ASRRTGDGGYT

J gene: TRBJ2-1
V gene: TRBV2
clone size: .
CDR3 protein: ASPKGGALNEQF

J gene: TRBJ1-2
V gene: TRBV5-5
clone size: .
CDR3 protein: ASSLDRGQANYGYT

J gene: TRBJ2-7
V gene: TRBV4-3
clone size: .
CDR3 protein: ASSQGWLSGWDEQY

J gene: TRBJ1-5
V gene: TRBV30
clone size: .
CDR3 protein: AWSGTGNQPQH

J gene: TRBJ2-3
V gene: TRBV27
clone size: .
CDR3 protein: ASSSNSRRY

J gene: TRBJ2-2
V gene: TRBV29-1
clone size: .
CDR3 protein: SVEGRLAGGTGELF

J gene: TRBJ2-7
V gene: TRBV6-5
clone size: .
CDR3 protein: ASSYSVGPYEQY

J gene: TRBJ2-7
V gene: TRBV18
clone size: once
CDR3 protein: ASSPQGPPYEQY

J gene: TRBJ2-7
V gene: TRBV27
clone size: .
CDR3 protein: ASSSGTSGRGEQY

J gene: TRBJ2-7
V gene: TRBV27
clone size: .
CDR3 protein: ASSLNLSGEQY

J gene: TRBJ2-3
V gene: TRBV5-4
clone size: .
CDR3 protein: ASSLRTSGTDTQY

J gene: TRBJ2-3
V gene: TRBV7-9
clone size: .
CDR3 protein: ASSLTSGRSTDTQY

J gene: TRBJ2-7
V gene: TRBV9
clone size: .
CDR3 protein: ASSARGTAFSYEQY